A single sample gave rise to the 30 T cell receptor beta chains below, sequenced in a study of control samples from healthy donors and cancer patients. TCRdb's copy holds only in-frame clones and misses some; the assay was immunoSEQ multiplex PCR. This sample has 120,000 or so clones, with around 87% found just once. The sequencing input was blood. These receptors all come from a man aged 55 to 70 in good health.

The rearrangement uses TRBV28 and TRBJ1-1; D may be TRBD1 (5 bases). The CDR3 has 13 amino acids. Germline V CDR1 and CDR2: MDHEN, SYDVKM. V was trimmed by 5 bases and J by 10 bases, leaving 17 bases between them. The CDR3 DNA sequence: TGTGCCAGCAGTGGGGGGTATTCGATCGGAGCTTTCTTT. Its translation: CASSGGYSIGAFF. Together with reference TRBV28 and TRBJ1-1, the CDR3 gives the full variable domain: DVKVTQSSRYLVKRTGEKVFLECVQDMDHENMFWYRQDPGLGLRLIYFSYDVKMKEKGDIPEGYSVSREKKERFSLILESASTNQTSMYLCASSGGYSIGAFFGQGTRLTVV.

This sequence joins TRBV5-1 and TRBJ2-5; TRBD2 agrees at 9 bases. The CDR3 spans 18 residues. After removal of 0 bases from V and 3 bases from J, the junction contained 12 bases not matched to a gene. Germline V gives CDR1 SGHRS, CDR2 YFSETQ. CDR3 sequence (DNA): TGCGCCAGCAGCTTGGTGCTCGGCGGGGGGGCAGTGGAAGAGACCCAGTACTTC. Amino acids: CASSLVLGGGAVEETQYF.

This clone was observed a single time. V and J are TRBV27 and TRBJ1-2, with TRBD1 matching 7 bases. Trimming removed 3 bases from V and 4 bases from J; junction bases left unmatched: 5. The germline CDR1 and CDR2 sequences are MNHEY and SMNVEV (reference sequence). CDR3 length: 14 residues. CDR3 DNA sequence: TGTGCCAGCAGTTTGGCAGGGGGGATCTATGGCTACACCTTC. Protein sequence: CASSLAGGIYGYTF.

The CDR3: CASSEYTGELFF. The DNA for the CDR3 is TGTGCCAGCAGCGAATACACCGGGGAGCTGTTTTTT. This chain connects TRBV6-6 to TRBJ2-2; D gene unclear. Germline CDR1 reads MNHNY; CDR2 reads SVGAGI (reference sequence). Between the trimmed V and J ends, which lost 6 bases and 3 bases, there was a span of 5 bases. The CDR3 contains 12 residues.

The V gene is TRBV21-1, the J gene TRBJ2-7; the table gives TRBD2 as D, unverified against the DNA. TRBV21-1 is flagged as a pseudogene. The CDR3 is 17 residues long. This chain's CDR3 is CASSKALLEQGGHEQYF. CDR3 nucleotides: TGTGCCAGCAGCAAAGCGCTTTTAGAACAGGGAGGGCACGAGCAGTACTTC.

The rearrangement joins TRBV5-5 to TRBJ1-4; 10 bases are a match to TRBD1. This CDR3 spans 15 amino acids. The trim removed 4 bases at V and 2 bases at J, leaving 2 bases unmatched. Germline-derived CDR1 and CDR2 are SGHKS and YYEKEE (reference sequence). The CDR3 loop is CASSPTGGTNEKLFF. The CDR3 nucleotides are TGTGCCAGCAGCCCGACAGGGGGCACTAATGAAAAACTGTTTTTT.

This rearrangement joins TRBV7-2 to TRBJ1-3, with D perhaps TRBD1 (5 bases). The CDR3 is 19 amino acids. Per germline, CDR1 SGHTA and CDR2 FQGNSA. V lost 5 bases, J lost 0 bases, and 23 bases lay in between. The CDR3 spells CASSLRDRRTPSSGNTIYF. CDR3 bases: TGTGCCAGCAGCCTCCGGGACCGACGAACCCCGAGCTCTGGAAACACCATATATTTT.

The J gene is TRBJ1-2, the V gene TRBV20-1, with a weak D call TRBD1 (5 bases). The CDR3 is 12 amino acids. The V gene lost 3 bases and the J gene lost 4 bases, with 9 bases spanning the gap. CDR1 is DFQATT, CDR2 SNEGSKA, per germline (reference sequence). CDR3 amino acids: CSASSDSYGYTF. The CDR3 DNA follows: TGCAGTGCTAGTTCTGACAGCTATGGCTACACCTTC.

The chain employs TRBV24-1 and TRBJ2-3; 8 nucleotides align to TRBD2. Germline V CDR1 and CDR2: KGHDR, SFDVKD. This CDR3 has 17 amino acids. The ends lost 3 bases at V and 4 bases at J; junction bases unmatched: 11. The CDR3 here is CATSDTRVAGTSDTQYF. CDR3 sequence (DNA): TGTGCCACCAGTGATACCCGAGTAGCGGGGACCTCAGATACGCAGTATTTT.

J is TRBJ2-4 and V is TRBV6-5; no reliable D call. The CDR3 is made up of 12 amino acids. Trimming removed 7 bases at V and 6 bases at J, with 10 bases between. Germline CDR1 and CDR2: MNHEY and SVGAGI. The CDR3 bases are TGTGCCAGCAACGTCAGCCCAAACATTCAGTACTTC. This translates into CASNVSPNIQYF.

The chain employs TRBV4-3 and TRBJ1-2, with D possibly matching TRBD1 (6 bases). The ends were cut back, 1 base at V and 1 base at J, with 13 bases in the middle. CDR3 length: 16 amino acids. Germline V lookup: CDR1 LGHNA, CDR2 YSLEER. The CDR3 bases are TGCGCCAGCAGCCAAGCCAAGACAGGTTTTAACTATGGCTACACCTTC. Translated, it gives CASSQAKTGFNYGYTF.

The chain joins TRBV10-2 to TRBJ2-7; TRBD1 agrees at 9 bases. CDR3 length: 15 residues. Germline V lookup: CDR1 WSHSY, CDR2 SAAADI. J gave up 2 bases and V 1 base, and 3 bases lay outside the gene matches. The CDR3 is CASSEWTGATYEQYF. The CDR3 region has the DNA TGCGCCAGCAGTGAGTGGACAGGGGCCACCTACGAGCAGTACTTC.

The gene calls are TRBV7-9 and TRBJ2-7, with 9 bases aligning to TRBD1. J was trimmed by 6 bases and V by 3 bases; bases with no gene match: 6. Germline lookup yields CDR1 SEHNR and CDR2 FQNEAQ (reference sequence). The CDR3 runs 14 residues. The CDR3 coding sequence is TGTGCCAGCAGCTTTAGACAGGGGGGTTCCGAGCAGTACTTC. The encoded protein is CASSFRQGGSEQYF.

On this clone itself: Additional DNA sequences in this sample encode the identical CDR3. The chain links TRBV9 to TRBJ2-7; 8 nucleotides line up with TRBD1. V dropped 4 bases and J dropped 1; count of bases not matched to a gene: 7. The germline CDR1 and CDR2 sequences are SGDLS and YYNGEE. The CDR3 is 15 residues long. CDR3 nucleotides: TGTGCCAGCAGCCCCAGGGGGACAGGATCCTACGAGCAGTACTTC. This gives the protein CASSPRGTGSYEQYF.

The chain couples TRBV24-1 to TRBJ1-5; perhaps TRBD1 as D (6 bases). Germline CDR1 reads KGHDR; CDR2 reads SFDVKD. Trimming removed 11 bases from V and 0 bases from J, with 16 bases in between. CDR3 size: 15 residues. CDR3 in amino acids: CAISKGGDSNQPQHF. The CDR3 coding sequence is TGTGCCATCTCCAAGGGGGGGGATAGCAATCAGCCCCAGCATTTT.

This chain uses TRBV5-5 with TRBJ1-1; D gene uncertain. V was cut by 4 bases and J by 10 bases, with 14 bases left in between. CDR1 is SGHKS and CDR2 is YYEKEE in the germline V gene (reference sequence). CDR3 length equals 12 residues. In nucleotides, the CDR3 is TGTGCCAGCAGCCCCGAAGGGCTAGGAGCTTTCTTT. Its protein is CASSPEGLGAFF.

The rearrangement joins TRBV19 to TRBJ1-6, with D perhaps matching TRBD1 (5 bases). Between the trimmed V and J ends, which lost 5 bases and 6 bases, there was a span of 17 bases. Per the germline V gene, CDR1 is LNHDA and CDR2 is SQIVND (reference sequence). CDR3 size: 16 residues. The CDR3 protein is CASSLGTDLVNSPLHF. The CDR3 bases are TGTGCCAGTAGTTTGGGGACCGATTTGGTTAATTCACCCCTCCACTTT.

The chain has TRBV6-1 and TRBJ1-2; D unclear. Germline assignment: CDR1 MNHNS and CDR2 SASEGT. The V end lost 2 bases, the J end lost 8 bases, and 12 bases lay between the germline ends. CDR3 length: 13 residues. The DNA of the CDR3 is TGTGCCAGCAGTGAATTTCCCTTAGGGGGCTACACCTTC. Translating gives CASSEFPLGGYTF.

This clone was observed once. V and J are TRBV9 and TRBJ2-7; D is uncertain. The CDR3 runs to 18 residues. Trimming cost V 0 bases and J 0 bases, with 19 bases left between them. From germline, CDR1 is SGDLS and CDR2 YYNGEE. The CDR3 here is CASSVGTETYQSSYEQYF. Here the CDR3 DNA reads TGTGCCAGCAGCGTAGGGACCGAAACTTATCAGAGCTCCTACGAGCAGTACTTC.

This chain links TRBV4-2 with TRBJ1-3; D remains unclear. From germline, CDR1 is LGHNA and CDR2 YNFKEQ. The ends were cut back, 4 bases at V and 0 bases at J, with 10 bases in the middle. The CDR3 is made up of 15 amino acids. CDR3 in amino acids: CASSPDLLSGNTIYF. The DNA for the CDR3 is TGTGCCAGCAGCCCGGACCTCCTCTCTGGAAACACCATATATTTT.

V gene TRBV2 combines with J gene TRBJ2-1; 15 bases match TRBD2. This CDR3 has 15 amino acids. Germline CDR1 and CDR2: SNHLY and FYNNEI. The ends lost 4 bases at V and 9 bases at J; junction bases unmatched: 4. DNA of the CDR3: TGTGCCAGCAGTGGCAGGACTAGCGGGGGGGGTGAGCAGTTCTTC. Its translation is CASSGRTSGGGEQFF.

Only one count was recorded for this clone. The V call is TRBV30, the J call TRBJ1-1, with 7 bases fitting TRBD1. J was trimmed by 1 base and V by 3 bases; bases with no gene match: 11. CDR3 size: 16 residues. Germline V CDR1 and CDR2: GTSNPN, SVGIG (reference sequence). CDR3 region: CAWRKGARGKNTEAFF. DNA for the CDR3: TGTGCCTGGAGGAAGGGGGCGCGGGGAAAGAACACTGAAGCTTTCTTT.

This clone was detected only once. The DNA of the CDR3 is TGTGCCACCAGCAGAGGCGGGGGCCGGGGCACTGAAGCTTTCTTT. Its translation is CATSRGGGRGTEAFF. This chain connects TRBV15 to TRBJ1-1; possible D gene TRBD1, 6 bases. Germline assignment: CDR1 LNHNV and CDR2 YYDKDF (reference sequence). The CDR3 spans 15 residues. V was pared by 1 base and J by 4 bases, with 13 bases between.

On this clone itself: Other DNA sequences in this sample translate to the same CDR3. This sequence joins TRBV7-2 and TRBJ1-6; tentatively, D is TRBD1 (6 bases). The V gene's germline CDR1 is SGHTA and CDR2 FQGNSA. The length of the CDR3 is 14 residues. The germline V and J ends were trimmed by 3 bases and 7 bases, with 10 bases remaining between them. This CDR3 is CASSFGTNNSPLHF. Here the CDR3 DNA reads TGTGCCAGCAGCTTCGGGACAAACAATTCACCCCTCCACTTT.

Comments on this clone: An end of the junction does not agree with germline; a read error may underlie this. The chain combines TRBV18 with TRBJ1-2; tentatively, D is TRBD1 (5 bases). The germline CDR1 and CDR2 sequences are KGHSH and LQKENI. The CDR3 covers 13 residues. The CDR3 sequence: CASSPRQSPGSDF. CDR3 coding DNA: TGTGCCAGCTCACCACGTCAGAGCCCAGGGAGTGACTTC. Combining the CDR3 with reference TRBV18 and TRBJ1-2 gives the whole variable domain NAGVMQNPRHLVRRRGQEARLRCSPMKGHSHVYWYRQLPEEGLKFMVYLQKENIIDESGMPKERFSAEFPKEGPSILRIQQVVRGDSAAYFCASSPRQSPGSDFGSGTRLTVV.

This rearrangement joins TRBV28 to TRBJ1-2; no firm D call. Germline assignment: CDR1 MDHEN and CDR2 SYDVKM. V was pared by 1 base and J by 8 bases, with 8 bases between. This CDR3 is built from 12 residues. This CDR3 is CASSLSVGGYTF. CDR3 coding DNA: TGTGCCAGCAGTTTATCCGTCGGGGGCTACACCTTC.

This clone was detected once. The genes are TRBV12-3 or TRBV12-4 and TRBJ2-1; D not resolved. V was trimmed by 1 base and J by 8 bases, leaving 3 bases between them. The CDR3 totals 11 residues. CDR3 region: CASSLVHEQFF. As DNA, the CDR3 is TGTGCCAGCAGTTTAGTACATGAGCAGTTCTTC.

The chain carries TRBV4-3 and TRBJ2-2, with 7 bases identical to TRBD2. J was trimmed by 1 base and V by 4 bases; bases with no gene match: 6. This CDR3 is built from 16 residues. Germline CDR1 and CDR2: LGHNA and YSLEER. CDR3 DNA sequence: TGCGCCAGCAGCCTACGGGACTACCAGAACACCGGGGAGCTGTTTTTT. Encoded protein: CASSLRDYQNTGELFF.

The chain uses TRBV7-2 and TRBJ1-1, with 9 bases fitting TRBD1. The V gene end was trimmed by 3 bases and the J gene end by 11 bases; junction bases not matched to a gene: 13. This CDR3 has 15 amino acids. Germline V CDR1 and CDR2: SGHTA, FQGNSA. The CDR3 protein is CASSFFGTGPSVAFF. The CDR3 DNA reads as TGTGCCAGCAGCTTCTTTGGGACAGGGCCCAGTGTGGCTTTCTTT.

CDR3 sequence: CASSFGTGMNTEAFF. The CDR3 DNA sequence: TGTGCCAGCAGCTTCGGGACAGGCATGAACACTGAAGCTTTCTTT. The V gene is TRBV11-2, the J gene TRBJ1-1; 8 positions match TRBD1. The CDR3 is 15 amino acids. V gave up 3 bases and J gave up 0 bases; unmatched junction bases: 3. The germline V gene encodes CDR1 SGHAT and CDR2 FQNNGV.